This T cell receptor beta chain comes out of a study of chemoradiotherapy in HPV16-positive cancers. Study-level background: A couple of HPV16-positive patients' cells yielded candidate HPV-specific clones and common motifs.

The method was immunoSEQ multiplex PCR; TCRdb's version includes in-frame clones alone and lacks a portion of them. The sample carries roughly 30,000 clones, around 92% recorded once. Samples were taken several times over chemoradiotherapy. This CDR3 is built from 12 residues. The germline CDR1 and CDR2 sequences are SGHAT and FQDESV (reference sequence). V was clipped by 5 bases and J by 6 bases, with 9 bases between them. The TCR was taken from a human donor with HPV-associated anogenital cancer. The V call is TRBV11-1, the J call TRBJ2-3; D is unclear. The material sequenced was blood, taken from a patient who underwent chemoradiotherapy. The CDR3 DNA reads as TGTGCCAGCAGCCCCGGACGGGATACGCAGTATTTT. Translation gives CASSPGRDTQYF.